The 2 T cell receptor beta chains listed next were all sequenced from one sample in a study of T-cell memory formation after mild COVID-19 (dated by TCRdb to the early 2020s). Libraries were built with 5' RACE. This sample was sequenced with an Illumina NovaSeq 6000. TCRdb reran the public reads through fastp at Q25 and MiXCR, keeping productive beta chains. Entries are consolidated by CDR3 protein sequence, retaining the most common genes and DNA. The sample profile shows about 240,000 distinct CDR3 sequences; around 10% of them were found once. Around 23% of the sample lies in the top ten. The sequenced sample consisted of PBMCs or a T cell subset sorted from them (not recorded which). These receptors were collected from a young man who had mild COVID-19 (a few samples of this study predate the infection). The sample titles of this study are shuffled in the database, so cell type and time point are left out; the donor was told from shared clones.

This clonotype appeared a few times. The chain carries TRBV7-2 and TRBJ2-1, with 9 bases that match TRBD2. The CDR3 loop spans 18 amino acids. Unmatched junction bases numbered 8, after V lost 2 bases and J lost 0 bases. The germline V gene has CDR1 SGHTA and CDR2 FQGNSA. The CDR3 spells CASSLRERGVTSYNEQFF. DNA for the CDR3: TGTGCCAGCAGCTTACGGGAGCGGGGGGTCACCTCCTACAATGAGCAGTTCTTC.

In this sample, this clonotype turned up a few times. This chain's CDR3 is CASSVRKASGGYTF. CDR3 DNA: TGTGCCAGCAGTGTCCGAAAGGCCTCGGGAGGCTACACCTTC. V usage is TRBV2 and J usage is TRBJ1-2; D gene uncertain. Trimming took off 4 bases at V and 8 bases at J, with 17 bases between the two ends. Germline values: CDR1 SNHLY, CDR2 FYNNEI. The CDR3 is made up of 14 amino acids.